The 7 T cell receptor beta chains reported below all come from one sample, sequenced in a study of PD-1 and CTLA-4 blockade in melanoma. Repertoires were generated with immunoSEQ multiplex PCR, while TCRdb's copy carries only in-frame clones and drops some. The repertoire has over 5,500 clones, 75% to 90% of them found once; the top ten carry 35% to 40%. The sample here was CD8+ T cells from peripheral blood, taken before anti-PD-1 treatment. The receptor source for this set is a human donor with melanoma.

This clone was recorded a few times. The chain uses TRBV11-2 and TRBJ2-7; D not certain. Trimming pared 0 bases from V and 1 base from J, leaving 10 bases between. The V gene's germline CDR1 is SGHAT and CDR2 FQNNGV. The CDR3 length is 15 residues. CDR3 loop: CASSLEFGRSYEQYF. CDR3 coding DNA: TGTGCCAGCAGCTTAGAGTTTGGCCGATCCTACGAGCAGTACTTC.

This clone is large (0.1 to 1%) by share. CDR3 amino acids: CASSPPQGTGDTEAFF. CDR3 DNA: TGTGCCAGCAGCCCCCCACAGGGAACAGGGGACACTGAAGCTTTCTTT. The rearrangement links TRBV7-9 to TRBJ1-1, with 7 bases aligning to TRBD1. The CDR3 sequence is 16 residues long. Trimming took 5 bases from V and 3 from J; bases not matched to a gene: 12. The germline V gene has CDR1 SEHNR and CDR2 FQNEAQ (reference sequence).

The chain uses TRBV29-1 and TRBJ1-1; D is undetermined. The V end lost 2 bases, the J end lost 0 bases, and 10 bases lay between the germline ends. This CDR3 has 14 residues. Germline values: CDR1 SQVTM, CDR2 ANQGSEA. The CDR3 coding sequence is TGCAGCGTTGAACTGACATACATGAACACTGAAGCTTTCTTT. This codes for CSVELTYMNTEAFF. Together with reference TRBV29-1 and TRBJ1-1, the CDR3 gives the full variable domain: SAVISQKPSRDICQRGTSLTIQCQVDSQVTMMFWYRQQPGQSLTLIATANQGSEATYESGFVIDKFPISRPNLTFSTLTVSNMSPEDSSIYLCSVELTYMNTEAFFGQGTRLTVV.

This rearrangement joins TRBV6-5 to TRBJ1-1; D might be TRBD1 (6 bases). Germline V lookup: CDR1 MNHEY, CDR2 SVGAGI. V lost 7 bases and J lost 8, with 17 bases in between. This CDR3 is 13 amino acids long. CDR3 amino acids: CASTEGGNSEAFF. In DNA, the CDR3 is TGTGCCAGCACCGAGGGGGGGAATTCAGAAGCTTTCTTT.

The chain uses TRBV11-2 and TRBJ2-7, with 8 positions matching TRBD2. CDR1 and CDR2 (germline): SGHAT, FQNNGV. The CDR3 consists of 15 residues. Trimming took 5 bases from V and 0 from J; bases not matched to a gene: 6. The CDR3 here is CASSPGAGGSYEQYF. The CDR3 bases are TGTGCCAGCAGCCCCGGGGCGGGAGGCTCCTACGAGCAGTACTTC.

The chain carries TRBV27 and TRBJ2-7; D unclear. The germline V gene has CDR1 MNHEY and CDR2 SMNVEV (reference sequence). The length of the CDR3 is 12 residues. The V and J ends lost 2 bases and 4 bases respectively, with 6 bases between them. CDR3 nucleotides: TGTGCCAGCAGTTTAATTGAATACGAGCAGTACTTC. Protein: CASSLIEYEQYF.

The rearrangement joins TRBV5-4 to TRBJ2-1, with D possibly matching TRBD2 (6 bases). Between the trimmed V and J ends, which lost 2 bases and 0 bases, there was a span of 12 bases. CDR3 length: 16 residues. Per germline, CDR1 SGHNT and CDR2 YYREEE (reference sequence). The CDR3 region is CASSFRDSPSYNEQFF. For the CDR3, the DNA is TGTGCCAGCAGCTTCCGGGACTCCCCCTCCTACAATGAGCAGTTCTTC.